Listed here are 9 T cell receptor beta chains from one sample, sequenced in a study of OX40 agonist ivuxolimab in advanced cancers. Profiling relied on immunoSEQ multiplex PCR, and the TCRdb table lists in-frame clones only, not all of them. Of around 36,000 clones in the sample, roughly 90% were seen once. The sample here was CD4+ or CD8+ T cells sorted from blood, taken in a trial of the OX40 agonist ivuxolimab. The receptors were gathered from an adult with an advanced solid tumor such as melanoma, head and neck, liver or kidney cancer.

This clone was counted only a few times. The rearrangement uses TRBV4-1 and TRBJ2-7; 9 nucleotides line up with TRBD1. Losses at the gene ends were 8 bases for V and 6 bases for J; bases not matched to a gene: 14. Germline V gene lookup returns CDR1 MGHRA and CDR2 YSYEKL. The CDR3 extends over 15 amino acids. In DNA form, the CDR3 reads TGCGCCAGCGGAGCAGTTGCACAGGGGGCGTTCGAGCAGTACTTC. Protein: CASGAVAQGAFEQYF.

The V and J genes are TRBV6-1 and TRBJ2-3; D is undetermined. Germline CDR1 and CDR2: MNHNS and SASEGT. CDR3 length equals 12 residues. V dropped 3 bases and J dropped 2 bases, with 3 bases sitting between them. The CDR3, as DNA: TGTGCCAGCAGTGACAACACAGATACGCAGTATTTT. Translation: CASSDNTDTQYF.

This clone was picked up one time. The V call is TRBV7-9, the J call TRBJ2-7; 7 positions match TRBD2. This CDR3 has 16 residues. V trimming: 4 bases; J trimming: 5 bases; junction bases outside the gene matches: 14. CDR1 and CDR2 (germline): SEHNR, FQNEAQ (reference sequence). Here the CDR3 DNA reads TGTGCCAGCAGCTCCCCGGGGGGAAAGGTCATCGACGAGCAGTACTTC. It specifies CASSSPGGKVIDEQYF.

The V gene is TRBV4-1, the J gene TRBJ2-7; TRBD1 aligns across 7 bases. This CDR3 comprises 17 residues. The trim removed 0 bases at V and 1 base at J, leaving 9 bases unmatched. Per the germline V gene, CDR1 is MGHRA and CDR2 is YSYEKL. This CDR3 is CASSQDLRQGISYEQYF. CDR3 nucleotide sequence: TGCGCCAGCAGCCAAGATTTGAGACAGGGAATTTCCTACGAGCAGTACTTC.

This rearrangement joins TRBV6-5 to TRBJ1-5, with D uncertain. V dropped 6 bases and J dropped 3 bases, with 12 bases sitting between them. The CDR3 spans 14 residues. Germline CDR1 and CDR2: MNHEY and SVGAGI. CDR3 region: CASSPLATNQPQHF. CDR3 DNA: TGTGCCAGCAGCCCGTTGGCGACCAATCAGCCCCAGCATTTT.

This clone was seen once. The DNA for the CDR3 is TGTGCCAGTAGCGTCGGGGGGTCCTACAATGAGCAGTTCTTC. Amino acid sequence: CASSVGGSYNEQFF. This chain uses TRBV19 with TRBJ2-1; 7 bases map to TRBD2. CDR3 length: 14 amino acids. V was pared by 6 bases and J by 1 base, with 3 bases of the junction left unmatched. Germline CDR1 and CDR2: LNHDA and SQIVND (reference sequence).

Here the CDR3 reads CASSQDRRFSGNTIYF. CDR3 coding DNA: TGCGCCAGCAGCCAGGATCGTCGTTTCTCTGGAAACACCATATATTTT. The rearrangement links TRBV4-3 to TRBJ1-3; no definite D call. V shed 3 bases and J shed 0 bases, with 12 bases lying between them. CDR3 length: 16 amino acids. The germline gives CDR1 LGHNA, CDR2 YSLEER.

CDR3 loop: CASSPEIGGSSYEQYF. The CDR3 coding sequence is TGCGCCAGCAGCCCAGAGATCGGGGGGAGCTCCTACGAGCAGTACTTC. This sequence joins TRBV4-1 and TRBJ2-7; 7 bases agree with TRBD2. J lost 0 bases, V lost 4 bases, and 9 bases had no gene match. Germline CDR1 MGHRA, CDR2 YSYEKL. The CDR3 totals 16 residues.

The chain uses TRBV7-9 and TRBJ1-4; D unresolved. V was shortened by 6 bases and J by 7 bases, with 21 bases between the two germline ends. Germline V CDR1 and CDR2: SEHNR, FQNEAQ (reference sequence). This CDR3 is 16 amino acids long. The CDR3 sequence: CASSPPGGVSGEKLFF. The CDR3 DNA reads TGTGCCAGCAGTCCTCCCGGCGGGGTCTCGGGTGAAAAACTGTTTTTT.